This T cell receptor (beta chain) comes out of a study of metastatic and nonmetastatic thyroid tumors. General observations from the study: Across blood and tumor, TCR beta diversity in malignant thyroid tumors was reportedly significantly higher than in benign nodules.

All patients were untreated before thyroid surgery. From the PCR reads, TCRdb re-called clones with MiXCR. The table lists approximately 35,000 clones, roughly a third of them singletons. A remark on this clone: Its antigen is undetermined.

CDR1 and CDR2 (germline): MNHEY, SVGAGI. Trimming took off 2 bases at V and 2 bases at J, with 3 bases between the two ends. There are 13 residues in the CDR3. This sequence was found in a female donor with papillary thyroid cancer or a benign thyroid nodule (not recorded which). Some clones in this sample may be carry-over from other donors' samples. This chain joins TRBV6-5 and TRBJ2-2, with D unresolved. The sample was tumor tissue. The CDR3 DNA is TGTGCCAGCAGTTACATCAACACCGGGGAGCTGTTTTTT. This encodes CASSYINTGELFF.